Reported below is one TCR beta chain. There are a few counts of this clone. The clone's antigen remains unknown. It has no much larger one-base neighbor in the sample; base qualities were not kept. The entry originates in a study of identifying expanded T cells in peripheral blood (dated by TCRdb to the late 2010s). With regard to the full study: Technical replicates were generated by sequencing separate aliquots of the same genomic DNA pool, and four replicates were compared pairwise.

V lost 4 bases and J lost 15 bases; the stretch between them is 16 bases long. Counted from cysteine to phenylalanine, this CDR3 has 12 amino acids. Just CDR3 DNA is preserved here, 36 bases in frame from base 1. As encoded in the germline V gene, CDR1 is MDHEN while CDR2 is SYDVKM. Overall study outcomes, separate from this receptor: Across all healthy donors, variance in clone template counts between approximately two-week samples was found to increase significantly with total template count. The binomial model flagged roughly 1.3 differentially abundant clones between technical replicates but approximately 15 over roughly two weeks and 19 over around 4 weeks. The authors expected that biological variance in healthy repertoires might rise further over much longer intervals, such as months to years. Across all healthy-donor time intervals, the beta-binomial model significantly cut both the number of clones called differentially abundant and the false-positive rate.

During the collection period, no infections or other immune events were recorded for the healthy donors. Blood repertoires from healthy donors were used as a training cohort for calibrating time-dependent variance in a beta-binomial model of differential abundance of T-cell clones. The training cohort was composed of approximately 10 healthy donors, 3 female and 7 male. An age range of roughly 29 to 70 years, with an average of around 42 years, was recorded for the donors. Whole blood from each healthy donor was obtained from a commercial supplier and was collected at three time points around 15 days apart. For immunosequencing, genomic DNA was extracted from whole blood that had not been sorted. The immunoSEQ Assay, which uses bias-controlled multiplex PCR amplification of genomic DNA, was used to profile TCRbeta CDR3 regions. Regarding the original processing steps: To quantify the absolute abundance of each unique TCRbeta CDR3 region, the sequences were collapsed and filtered. Differential abundance was tested with a binomial (Fisher-equivalent) model and with a beta-binomial model adding time-dependent variance fitted from healthy donors. Clones with fewer than 5 combined templates were removed, and differential abundance was called for clones with a Benjamini-Hochberg FDR below 0.01. The form v = (b*log(k)+a)^2 was used to model beta-binomial variance as a function of total template count across the two samples. TCRdb holds this immuneACCESS table with in-frame rearrangements only. Some clones are missing; in checked studies, unresolved V genes explain under half, and the rest has no known cause. V, J and clone size are those of that table, while D and trimming were read from the DNA. In this sample the table shows about 52,000 clones, less than 85% of which occur a single time. The ten largest clones add up to around 15% of the sample.

The source of this sequence is a person between 18 and 70 years old in good health. The V gene is TRBV28 and the J gene is TRBJ2-4, with the D gene not clear enough to name. Sequencing was carried out using blood. At the DNA level, the sequence is TGTGCCAGCAGTTCCGCCGGTCAGCGCCCGTACTTC. It translates to CASSSAGQRPYF.